The 21 T cell receptor beta chains below were found in one sample sequenced in a study of cytomegalovirus exposure and HLA in healthy donors. Researchers ran the PCR with 60 Vbeta and 13 Jbeta primers. Produced via immunoSEQ multiplex PCR; TCRdb's table is partial and in-frame only. The repertoire holds 85,000 to 130,000 clones, with 80% to 90% as singletons. Input material: PBMCs. The receptors shown here come from a man aged 50 to 59 in good health and CMV-seronegative.

This chain links TRBV7-2 with TRBJ2-1; TRBD2 matches 10 bases. J gave up 5 bases and V 6 bases, and 7 bases lay outside the gene matches. Looked up from germline, CDR1 is SGHTA and CDR2 is FQGNSA. This CDR3 spans 15 amino acids. In DNA, the CDR3 is TGTGCCAGCAGGAAGGCTAGCGGGGGAAACAATGAGCAGTTCTTC. The encoded protein is CASRKASGGNNEQFF.

The rearrangement links TRBV2 to TRBJ1-1; 8 nucleotides match TRBD1. V was clipped by 4 bases and J by 3 bases; unmatched bases: 1. This CDR3 contains 13 residues. CDR1 and CDR2 from the germline V gene are SNHLY and FYNNEI. CDR3 loop: CASSADRDTEAFF. The CDR3 DNA reads as TGTGCCAGCAGTGCGGACAGGGACACTGAAGCTTTCTTT.

CDR3 region: CATRGTNTAGELFF. The CDR3 DNA is TGTGCCACCCGCGGGACGAACACGGCCGGGGAGCTGTTTTTT. The chain couples TRBV7-3 to TRBJ2-2; weak D call: TRBD2 (6 bases). Looked up from germline, CDR1 is SGHTA and CDR2 is FQGTGA. Trimming pared 10 bases from V and 6 bases from J, leaving 18 bases between. CDR3 length: 14 amino acids.

With respect to this clone: Other DNA sequences in this sample translate to the same CDR3. V and J are TRBV7-2 and TRBJ1-5; D possibly corresponds to TRBD1 (6 bases). The CDR3 runs to 15 residues. Germline CDR1 is SGHTA and CDR2 is FQGNSA. The V end lost 5 bases, the J end lost 3 bases, and 14 bases lay between the germline ends. The CDR3 DNA sequence: TGTGCCAGCAGCGCCTTAGGGGGGGCCAATCAGCCCCAGCATTTT. Amino acid sequence: CASSALGGANQPQHF. Full variable domain (outside the CDR3, taken from reference TRBV7-2 and TRBJ1-5): GAGVSQSPSNKVTEKGKDVELRCDPISGHTALYWYRQSLGQGLEFLIYFQGNSAPDKSGLPSDRFSAERTGGSVSTLTIQRTQQEDSAVYLCASSALGGANQPQHFGDGTRLSIL.

This clone was seen once. J is TRBJ2-5 and V is TRBV18, with D perhaps matching TRBD2 (5 bases). Germline assignment: CDR1 KGHSH and CDR2 LQKENI. V gave up 5 bases and J gave up 2 bases, with 6 bases separating them. This CDR3 region has 12 residues. Here the CDR3 reads CASSRTQETQYF. In DNA, the CDR3 is TGTGCCAGCTCAAGGACTCAAGAGACCCAGTACTTC.

The chain uses TRBV27 and TRBJ2-3, with D possibly TRBD2 on 6 matching bases. The germline V gene encodes CDR1 MNHEY and CDR2 SMNVEV (reference sequence). The length of the CDR3 is 18 residues. Between the trimmed V and J ends, which lost 2 bases and 2 bases, there was a span of 20 bases. The CDR3 DNA reads as TGTGCCAGCAGTTTAGGTTTAATATCGGGACTCAACACAGATACGCAGTATTTT. It yields the protein CASSLGLISGLNTDTQYF.

The rearrangement joins TRBV4-1 to TRBJ1-2, with 7 bases that match TRBD1. This CDR3 contains 15 residues. From germline, CDR1 is MGHRA and CDR2 YSYEKL. Trimming removed 0 bases from V and 3 bases from J; junction bases left unmatched: 4. CDR3 sequence reads: CASSQEPQGDYGYTF. The CDR3 DNA follows: TGCGCCAGCAGCCAAGAGCCCCAGGGGGACTATGGCTACACCTTC.

This clone was seen a few times. The chain couples TRBV19 to TRBJ2-3, with 7 bases matching TRBD2. The CDR3 length is 15 residues. Germline trimming cut 5 bases from V and 1 base from J; bases unmatched to any gene: 6. Germline CDR1 reads LNHDA; CDR2 reads SQIVND (reference sequence). CDR3 DNA: TGTGCCAGTAGTTTGGGGGGGTCCGGCACAGATACGCAGTATTTT. Protein: CASSLGGSGTDTQYF.

V is TRBV2 and J is TRBJ2-5; TRBD2 agrees at 11 bases. This CDR3 contains 15 residues. Germline CDR1 is SNHLY and CDR2 is FYNNEI. Trimming cost V 6 bases and J 6 bases; bases outside gene matches: 9. CDR3 DNA sequence: TGTGCCAGCAGAGACGGGACTAGCGGTTTCCAGACCCAGTACTTC. Its translation is CASRDGTSGFQTQYF.

The chain is built from TRBV28 and TRBJ2-7; D unclear. Germline assignment: CDR1 MDHEN and CDR2 SYDVKM. The ends were cut back, 9 bases at V and 4 bases at J, with 16 bases in the middle. This CDR3 is 13 amino acids long. The CDR3 nucleotides read TGTGCCAGTAGCCTCGGAGCGCTTTACGAGCAGTACGTC. Protein sequence: CASSLGALYEQYV.

This clone has just a few counts. The V call is TRBV28, the J call TRBJ2-1, with TRBD1 as a possible D gene (6 bases). V was shortened by 6 bases and J by 8 bases, with 20 bases between the two germline ends. Germline lookup yields CDR1 MDHEN and CDR2 SYDVKM. This CDR3 is built from 15 residues. CDR3 sequence: CASSPRTVGWDEQFF. CDR3 DNA: TGTGCCAGCAGCCCCAGGACAGTCGGGTGGGATGAGCAGTTCTTC.

This clone was recorded once. J is TRBJ2-5 and V is TRBV5-1, with D possibly being TRBD2 (6 bases). Germline CDR1 and CDR2: SGHRS and YFSETQ. The CDR3 sequence is 17 residues long. The V gene lost 3 bases and the J gene lost 3 bases, with 21 bases spanning the gap. In DNA, the CDR3 is TGCGCCAGCAGCTCGGGGCCCGTGGGACTCAAGGAAGAGACCCAGTACTTC. It encodes CASSSGPVGLKEETQYF.

The chain has TRBV12-5 and TRBJ2-5; the match to TRBD2 covers 13 bases. This CDR3 is built from 15 residues. CDR1 LGHNT and CDR2 FRNRAP come from the germline V gene. Germline trimming cut 6 bases from V and 5 bases from J; bases unmatched to any gene: 6. The chain's CDR3 is CASGRGLAGTETQYF. DNA for the CDR3: TGTGCTAGTGGCAGGGGACTAGCGGGGACTGAGACCCAGTACTTC.

CDR3 sequence (DNA): TGTGCCAGCAGCTTAGCGTTGGGAGGGGCTGGGCGGGAGACCCAGTACTTC. Its protein is CASSLALGGAGRETQYF. The rearrangement links TRBV7-2 to TRBJ2-5, with 7 bases matching TRBD2. V lost 0 bases, J lost 5 bases, and 12 bases stayed unmatched. In germline, CDR1 is SGHTA, CDR2 FQGNSA. The CDR3 is made up of 17 amino acids.

V and J are TRBV5-4 and TRBJ1-4, with 7 bases fitting TRBD1. Germline loops: CDR1 SGHNT, CDR2 YYREEE (reference sequence). V lost 4 bases, J lost 8 bases, and 20 bases stayed unmatched. The CDR3 has 18 residues. The CDR3 is CASSPHQPSDRVGEKLFF. The CDR3 coding sequence is TGTGCCAGCAGCCCCCACCAACCGTCCGACAGGGTGGGAGAAAAACTGTTTTTT.

The chain has TRBV9 and TRBJ2-3; 8 nucleotides agree with TRBD2. The germline V gene has CDR1 SGDLS and CDR2 YYNGEE. The CDR3 is made up of 16 amino acids. Trimming removed 0 bases from V and 4 bases from J; junction bases left unmatched: 7. CDR3 protein: CASSVGGTRGADTQYF. In DNA, the CDR3 is TGTGCCAGCAGCGTAGGCGGGACTAGAGGTGCAGATACGCAGTATTTT.

The chain's CDR3 is CASSTAGTGKQYV. The CDR3 nucleotides read TGTGCCAGCAGTACCGCCGGGACAGGCAAGCAGTACGTC. The V and J genes are TRBV28 and TRBJ2-7; 8 positions match TRBD1. V was clipped by 5 bases and J by 8 bases; unmatched bases: 8. The CDR3 is 13 residues long. Germline CDR1 MDHEN, CDR2 SYDVKM.

The chain uses TRBV25-1 and TRBJ2-1, with 13 bases identical to TRBD2. Germline V lookup: CDR1 MGHDK, CDR2 SYGVNS. This CDR3 spans 15 amino acids. V was pared by 3 bases and J by 7 bases, with 3 bases of the junction left unmatched. The CDR3 protein is CASSDQTSGGNEQFF. The CDR3 nucleotides are TGTGCCAGCAGTGACCAGACTAGCGGGGGGAATGAGCAGTTCTTC.

The J gene is TRBJ1-4, the V gene TRBV10-3; 7 bases map to TRBD1. Germline V gene lookup returns CDR1 ENHRY and CDR2 SYGVKD. This CDR3 spans 15 amino acids. Trimming cost V 2 bases and J 4 bases; bases outside gene matches: 4. The CDR3 bases are TGTGCCATCAGTGAGGGGACAGCAAATAATGAAAAACTGTTTTTT. Its protein is CAISEGTANNEKLFF.

This clone was detected only once. This chain links TRBV7-8 with TRBJ2-5; no clear D. The V gene lost 1 base and the J gene lost 5 bases, with 8 bases spanning the gap. Germline assignment: CDR1 SGHVS and CDR2 FQNEAQ. CDR3 length equals 13 residues. Written as DNA, the CDR3 is TGTGCCAGCAGCTTAGGACTTCAGGAGACCCAGTACTTC. The encoded protein is CASSLGLQETQYF. The variable domain in full, with the rest retrieved from reference TRBV7-8 and TRBJ2-5, is GAGVSQSPRYKVAKRGQDVALRCDPISGHVSLFWYQQALGQGPEFLTYFQNEAQLDKSGLPSDRFFAERPEGSVSTLKIQRTQQEDSAVYLCASSLGLQETQYFGPGTRLLVL.

The chain couples TRBV30 to TRBJ1-2; D remains unclear. V lost 4 bases and J 4 bases, leaving 7 bases between the germline ends. This CDR3 is 11 amino acids long. Looked up from germline, CDR1 is GTSNPN and CDR2 is SVGIG (reference sequence). The DNA for the CDR3 is TGTGCCTGGACCACGGGCTATGGCTACACCTTC. As protein: CAWTTGYGYTF. The full variable domain, in which reference TRBV30 and TRBJ1-2 provide the parts outside the CDR3, is SQTIHQWPATLVQPVGSPLSLECTVEGTSNPNLYWYRQAAGRGLQLLFYSVGIGQISSEVPQNLSASRPQDRQFILSSKKLLLSDSGFYLCAWTTGYGYTFGSGTRLTVV.